This T cell receptor (beta chain) is from a study of T cells in Graves' hyperthyroidism and ophthalmopathy. Fresh peripheral blood, 10 ml, was the source of the PBMCs. The investigators amplified TCR beta CDR3 regions from RNA transcripts. The HTBI set primed first-round TCR CDR3 RT-PCR. A single record per CDR3 protein comes from TCRdb applying MiXCR to the multiplex PCR reads. The sample records about 24,000 distinct CDR3 sequences, 49% being singletons. The sequence was collected from a woman between 40 and 55 years old with Graves' hyperthyroidism that later progressed to Graves' ophthalmopathy. Sequenced: blood.

CDR3 amino acids: CSASRSSETQYF. CDR3 DNA: TGCAGTGCTAGTAGAAGTAGTGAGACCCAGTACTTC. The rearrangement uses TRBV20-1 and TRBJ2-5; D is uncertain. CDR3 size: 12 residues. From germline, CDR1 is DFQATT and CDR2 SNEGSKA (reference sequence). V lost 3 bases and J lost 5, with 10 bases in between.